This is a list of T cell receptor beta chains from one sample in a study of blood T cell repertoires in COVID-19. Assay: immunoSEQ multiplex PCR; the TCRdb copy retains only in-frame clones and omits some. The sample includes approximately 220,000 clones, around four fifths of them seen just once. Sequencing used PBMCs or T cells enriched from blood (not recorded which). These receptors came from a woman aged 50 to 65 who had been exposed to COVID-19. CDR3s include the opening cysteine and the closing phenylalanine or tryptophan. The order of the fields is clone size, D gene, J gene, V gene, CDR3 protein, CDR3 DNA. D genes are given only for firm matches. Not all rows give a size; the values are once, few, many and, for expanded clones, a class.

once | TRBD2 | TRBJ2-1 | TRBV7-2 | CASRPGLAGSSSYNEQFF | TGTGCCAGCAGACCGGGACTAGCGGGCTCAAGCTCCTACAATGAGCAGTTCTTC
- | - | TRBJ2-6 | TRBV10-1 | CASSQQGLRTGANVLTF | TGCGCCAGCAGCCAACAGGGCCTAAGGACTGGGGCCAACGTCCTGACTTTC
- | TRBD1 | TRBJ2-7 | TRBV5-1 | CASSPQGDPSSYEQYF | TGCGCCAGCAGCCCACAGGGGGACCCCAGCTCCTACGAGCAGTACTTC
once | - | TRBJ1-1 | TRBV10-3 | CAISGTQTKVTEAFF | TGTGCCATCAGTGGGACACAAACGAAGGTCACTGAAGCTTTCTTT
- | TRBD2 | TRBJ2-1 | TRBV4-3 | CASSQEWTSGGASYNEQFF | TGCGCCAGCAGCCAAGAGTGGACTAGCGGGGGGGCAAGCTACAATGAGCAGTTCTTC
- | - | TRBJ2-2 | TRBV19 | CASQYYLAGDTGELFF | TGTGCCAGTCAGTATTACCTTGCAGGGGACACCGGGGAGCTGTTTTTT
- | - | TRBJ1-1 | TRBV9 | CASSPRDIPPGDTEAFF | TGTGCCAGCAGCCCTCGGGACATCCCTCCCGGGGACACTGAAGCTTTCTTT
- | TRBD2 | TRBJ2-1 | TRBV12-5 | CASGLRTSGGPGNEQFF | TGTGCTAGTGGTTTGAGGACTAGCGGGGGGCCCGGCAATGAGCAGTTCTTC
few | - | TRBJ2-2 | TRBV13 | CASSLVLASTPGELFF | TGTGCCAGCAGCTTAGTGCTGGCTAGCACCCCCGGGGAGCTGTTTTTT
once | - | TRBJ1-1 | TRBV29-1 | CSVGGGNTEAFF | TGCAGCGTTGGGGGCGGGAACACTGAAGCTTTCTTT
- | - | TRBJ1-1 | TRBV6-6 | CASGRTETEAFF | TGTGCCAGCGGGAGGACCGAGACTGAAGCTTTCTTT
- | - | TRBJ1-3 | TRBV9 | CASSVAPGRGSGNTIYF | TGTGCCAGCAGCGTAGCGCCCGGAAGAGGCTCTGGAAACACCATATATTTT
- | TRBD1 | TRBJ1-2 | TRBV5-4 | CASSENRGRGYTF | TGTGCCAGCAGCGAGAACAGGGGAAGAGGCTACACCTTC
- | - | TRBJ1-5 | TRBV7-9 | CASSPGEQPQHF | TGTGCCAGCAGTCCAGGGGAGCAGCCCCAGCATTTT
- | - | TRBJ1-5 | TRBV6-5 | CASSRDPWTDQPQHF | TGTGCCAGCAGTAGGGACCCCTGGACAGATCAGCCCCAGCATTTT
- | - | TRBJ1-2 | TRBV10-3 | CAIRDTGSNYGYTF | TGTGCCATCAGAGATACAGGGTCTAACTATGGCTACACCTTC
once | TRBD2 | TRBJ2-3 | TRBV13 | CASSFWTSGGVADTQYF | TGTGCCAGCAGCTTCTGGACTAGCGGGGGGGTGGCAGATACGCAGTATTTT
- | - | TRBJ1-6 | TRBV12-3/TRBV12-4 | CASKAGNNSPLHF | TGTGCCAGCAAGGCAGGGAATAATTCACCCCTCCACTTT
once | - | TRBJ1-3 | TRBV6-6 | CASKHPLSGNTIYF | TGTGCCAGCAAGCACCCCCTCTCTGGAAACACCATATATTTT
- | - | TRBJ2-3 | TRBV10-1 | CASRRDSTDTQYF | TGCGCCAGCAGGCGGGACAGCACAGATACGCAGTATTTT
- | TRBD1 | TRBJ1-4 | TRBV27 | CASSPGGTGIGEKLFF | TGTGCCAGCAGTCCGGGGGGGACAGGGATCGGAGAAAAACTGTTTTTT
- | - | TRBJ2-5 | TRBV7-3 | CASSLNNGETQYF | TGTGCCAGCAGCTTAAATAACGGAGAGACCCAGTACTTC
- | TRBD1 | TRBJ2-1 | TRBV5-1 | CASSTGGRVNEQFF | TGCGCCAGTTCGACAGGGGGCAGGGTCAATGAGCAGTTCTTC
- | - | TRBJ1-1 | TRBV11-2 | CASSLVLISGSTEAFF | TGTGCCAGCAGCTTAGTCCTTATAAGCGGGAGTACTGAAGCTTTCTTT
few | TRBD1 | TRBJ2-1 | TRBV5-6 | CASSGGTGGLNEQFF | TGTGCCAGCAGCGGAGGGACAGGGGGACTGAATGAGCAGTTCTTC
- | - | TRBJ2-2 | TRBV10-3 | CAISDRQGLNTGELFF | TGTGCCATCAGTGATCGGCAGGGCCTGAACACCGGGGAGCTGTTTTTT
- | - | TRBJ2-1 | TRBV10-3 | CAISEFAGQNNEQFF | TGTGCCATCAGTGAGTTCGCCGGACAGAACAATGAGCAGTTCTTC
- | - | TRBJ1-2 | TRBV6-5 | CASSPQGNSGYTF | TGTGCCAGCTCTCCCCAGGGGAATAGTGGCTACACCTTC
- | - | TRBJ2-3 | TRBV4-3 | CASSQGARSTDTQYF | TGCGCCAGCAGCCAGGGGGCACGTAGCACAGATACGCAGTATTTT
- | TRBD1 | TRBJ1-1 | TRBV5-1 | CASSYRPGQGATEAFF | TGCGCCAGCAGCTACAGACCGGGACAGGGGGCCACTGAAGCTTTCTTT
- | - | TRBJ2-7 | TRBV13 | CASSFGDNSYEQYF | TGTGCCAGCAGCTTCGGTGACAACTCCTACGAGCAGTACTTC
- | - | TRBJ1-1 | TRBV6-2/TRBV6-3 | CASSYSWSFTTTEAFF | TGTGCCAGCAGTTACTCGTGGAGTTTTACCACCACTGAAGCTTTCTTT
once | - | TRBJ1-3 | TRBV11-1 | CASSPRFTVSGNTIYF | TGTGCCAGCAGCCCACGGTTTACCGTCTCTGGAAACACCATATATTTT
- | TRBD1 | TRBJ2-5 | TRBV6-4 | CASSITGGRGETQYF | TGTGCCAGCAGTATTACAGGGGGGCGAGGAGAGACCCAGTACTTC
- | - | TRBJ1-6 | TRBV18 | CASSPGQGPSPLHF | TGTGCCAGCTCACCCGGCCAGGGGCCTTCACCCCTCCACTTT
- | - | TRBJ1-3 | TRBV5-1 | CASSLGASGNTIYF | TGCGCCAGCAGCTTGGGGGCGTCTGGAAACACCATATATTTT
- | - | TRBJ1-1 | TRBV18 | CASSPRTENTEAFF | TGTGCCAGCTCGCCCCGGACAGAGAACACTGAAGCTTTCTTT
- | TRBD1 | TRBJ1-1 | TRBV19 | CASRRQGMNTEAFF | TGTGCCAGTAGGCGACAGGGGATGAACACTGAAGCTTTCTTT
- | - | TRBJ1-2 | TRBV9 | CASSVEGVIPGGYGYTF | TGTGCCAGCAGCGTAGAAGGAGTAATACCCGGAGGCTATGGCTACACCTTC
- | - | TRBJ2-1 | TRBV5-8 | CASRVGGSLNHGKFF | TGTGCCAGCAGGGTCGGGGGATCCTTAAATCATGGGAAGTTCTTC
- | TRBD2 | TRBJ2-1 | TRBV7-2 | CASSWTRDNEQFF | TGTGCCAGCAGCTGGACTAGAGACAATGAGCAGTTCTTC
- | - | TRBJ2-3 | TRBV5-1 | CASSFGSRGGTDTQYF | TGCGCCAGCAGCTTTGGATCTCGCGGGGGCACAGATACGCAGTATTTT
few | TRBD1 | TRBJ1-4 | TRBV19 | CASSLDPQGREKLFF | TGTGCCAGTAGCCTCGATCCACAGGGGCGGGAAAAACTGTTTTTT
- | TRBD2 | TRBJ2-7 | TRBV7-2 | CASSPVVLAGGAKTYEQYF | TGTGCCAGCAGCCCAGTAGTTCTAGCGGGGGGGGCAAAAACCTACGAGCAGTACTTC
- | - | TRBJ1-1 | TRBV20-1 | CSASRGMNTEAFF | TGCAGTGCTAGTCGAGGGATGAACACTGAAGCTTTCTTT
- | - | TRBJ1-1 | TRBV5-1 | CASSLAGGVGAFF | TGCGCCAGCAGCTTGGCCGGCGGGGTGGGGGCTTTCTTT
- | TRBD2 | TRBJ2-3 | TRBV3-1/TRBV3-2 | CASSRPGLAGRGRDTQYF | TGTGCCAGCAGCCGGCCGGGACTAGCGGGGAGGGGTCGAGATACGCAGTATTTT
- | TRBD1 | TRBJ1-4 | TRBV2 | CASSLQGATNEKLFF | TGTGCCAGCAGTTTACAGGGGGCAACTAATGAAAAACTGTTTTTT
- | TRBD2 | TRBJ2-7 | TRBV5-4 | CASSQTAGTYEQYF | TGTGCCAGCAGCCAAACAGCGGGGACCTACGAGCAGTACTTC
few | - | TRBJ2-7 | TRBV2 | CASSEALRGYEQYF | TGTGCCAGCAGTGAAGCGCTTCGCGGGTACGAGCAGTACTTC
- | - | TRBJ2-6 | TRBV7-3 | CASSFHGANVLTF | TGTGCCAGCAGCTTCCATGGGGCCAACGTCCTGACTTTC
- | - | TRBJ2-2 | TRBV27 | CASSLLGGDTGELFF | TGTGCCAGCAGTTTATTAGGGGGGGACACCGGGGAGCTGTTTTTT
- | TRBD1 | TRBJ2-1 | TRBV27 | CASRAKDRSDEQFF | TGTGCCAGCAGAGCGAAGGACAGGTCGGATGAGCAGTTCTTC
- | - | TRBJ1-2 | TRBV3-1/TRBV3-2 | CASSQDRGSPKDYGYTF | TGTGCCAGCAGCCAAGATAGGGGTTCCCCAAAGGACTATGGCTACACCTTC
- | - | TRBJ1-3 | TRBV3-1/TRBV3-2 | CASSQAPPGPGDGNTIYF | TGTGCCAGCAGCCAAGCCCCTCCAGGGCCTGGGGATGGAAACACCATATATTTT
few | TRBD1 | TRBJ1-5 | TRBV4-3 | CASSRREVSRTGDGEPQHF | TGCGCCAGCAGCCGCCGAGAGGTAAGTAGGACAGGGGATGGAGAGCCCCAGCATTTT
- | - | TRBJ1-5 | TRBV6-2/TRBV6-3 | CASSYSEGGYSNQPQHF | TGTGCCAGCAGTTACTCGGAGGGAGGGTATAGCAATCAGCCCCAGCATTTT
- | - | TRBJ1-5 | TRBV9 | CASSVEGAQPQHF | TGTGCCAGCAGCGTCGAGGGCGCTCAGCCCCAGCATTTT